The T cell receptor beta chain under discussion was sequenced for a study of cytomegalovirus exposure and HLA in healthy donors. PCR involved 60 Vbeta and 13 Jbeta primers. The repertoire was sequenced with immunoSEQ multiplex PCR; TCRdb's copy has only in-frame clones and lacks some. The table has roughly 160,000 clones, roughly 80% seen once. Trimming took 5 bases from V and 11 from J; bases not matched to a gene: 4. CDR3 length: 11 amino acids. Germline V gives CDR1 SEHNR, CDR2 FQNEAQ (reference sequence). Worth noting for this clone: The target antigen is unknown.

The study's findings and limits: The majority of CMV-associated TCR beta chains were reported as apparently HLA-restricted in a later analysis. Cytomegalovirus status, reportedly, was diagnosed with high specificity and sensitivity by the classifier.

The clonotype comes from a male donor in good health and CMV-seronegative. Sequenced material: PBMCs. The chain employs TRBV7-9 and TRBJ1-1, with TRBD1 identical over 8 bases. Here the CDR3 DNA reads TGTGCCAGCAGCCTGACAGGGGTCGCTTTCTTT. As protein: CASSLTGVAFF.